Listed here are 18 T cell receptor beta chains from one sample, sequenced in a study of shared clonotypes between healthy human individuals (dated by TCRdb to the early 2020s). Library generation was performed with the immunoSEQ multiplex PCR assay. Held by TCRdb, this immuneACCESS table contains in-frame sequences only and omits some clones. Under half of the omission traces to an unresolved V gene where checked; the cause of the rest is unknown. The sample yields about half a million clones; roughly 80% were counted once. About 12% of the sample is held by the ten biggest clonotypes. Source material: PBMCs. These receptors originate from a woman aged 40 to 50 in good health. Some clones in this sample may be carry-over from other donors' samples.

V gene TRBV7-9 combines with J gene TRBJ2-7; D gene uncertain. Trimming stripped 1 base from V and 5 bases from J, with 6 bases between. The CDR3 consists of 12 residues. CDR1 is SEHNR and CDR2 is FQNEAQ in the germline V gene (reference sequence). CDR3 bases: TGTGCCAGCAGCTTAGGACCCCACGAGCAGTACTTC. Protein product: CASSLGPHEQYF.

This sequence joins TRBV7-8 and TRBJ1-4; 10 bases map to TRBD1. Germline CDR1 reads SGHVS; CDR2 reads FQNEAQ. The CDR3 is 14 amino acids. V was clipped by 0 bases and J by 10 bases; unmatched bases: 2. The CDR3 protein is CASSLAGQGGKLFF. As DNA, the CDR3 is TGTGCCAGCAGCTTAGCCGGACAGGGGGGAAAACTGTTTTTT.

CDR3 sequence (DNA): TGTGCCAGCAGCTTAGCGTCCGGCTATGGCTACACCTTC. It is translated as CASSLASGYGYTF. V gene TRBV7-2 combines with J gene TRBJ1-2, with unresolved D. The CDR3 contains 13 residues. V lost 0 bases and J lost 4, with 6 bases in between. Germline V gene lookup returns CDR1 SGHTA and CDR2 FQGNSA.

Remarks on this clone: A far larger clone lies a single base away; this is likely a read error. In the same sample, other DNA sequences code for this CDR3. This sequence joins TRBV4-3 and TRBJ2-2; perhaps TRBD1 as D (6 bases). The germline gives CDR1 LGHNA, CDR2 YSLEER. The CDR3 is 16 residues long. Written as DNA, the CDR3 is TGCGCTAGCAGCCAATCTCTGGGGGCCTACACCGGGGAGCTGTTTTTT. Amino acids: CASSQSLGAYTGELFF.

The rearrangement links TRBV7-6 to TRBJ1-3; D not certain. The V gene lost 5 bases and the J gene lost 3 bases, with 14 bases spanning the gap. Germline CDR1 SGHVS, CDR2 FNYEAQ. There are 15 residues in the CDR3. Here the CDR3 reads CASSPAPSYGNTIYF. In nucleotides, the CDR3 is TGTGCCAGCAGCCCAGCACCGAGCTATGGAAACACCATATATTTT.

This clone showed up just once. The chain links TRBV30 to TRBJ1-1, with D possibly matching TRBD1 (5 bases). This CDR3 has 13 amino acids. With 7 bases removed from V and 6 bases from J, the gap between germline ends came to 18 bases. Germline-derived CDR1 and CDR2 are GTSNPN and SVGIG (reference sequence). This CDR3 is CAFTGGQGSEAFF. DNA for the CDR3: TGTGCCTTCACTGGTGGGCAGGGTTCTGAAGCTTTCTTT.

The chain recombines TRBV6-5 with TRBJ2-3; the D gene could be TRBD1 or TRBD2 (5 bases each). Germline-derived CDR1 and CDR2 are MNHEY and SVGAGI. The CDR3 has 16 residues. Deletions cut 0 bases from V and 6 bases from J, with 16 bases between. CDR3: CASSYSRDQGVDTQYF. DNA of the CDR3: TGTGCCAGCAGTTACTCCAGGGACCAAGGAGTGGATACGCAGTATTTT.

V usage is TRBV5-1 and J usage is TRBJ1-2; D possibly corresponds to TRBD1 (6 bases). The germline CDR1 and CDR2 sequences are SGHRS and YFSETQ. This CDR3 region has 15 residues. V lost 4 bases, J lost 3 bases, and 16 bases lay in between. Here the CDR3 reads CASSPDLGGYYGYTF. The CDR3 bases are TGCGCCAGCAGCCCTGACCTCGGGGGCTACTATGGCTACACCTTC.

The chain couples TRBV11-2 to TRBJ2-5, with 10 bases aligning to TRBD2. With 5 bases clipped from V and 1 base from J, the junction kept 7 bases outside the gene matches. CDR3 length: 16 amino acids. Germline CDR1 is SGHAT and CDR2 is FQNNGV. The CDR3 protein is CASSRGAGGLQETQYF. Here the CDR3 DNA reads TGTGCCAGCAGCCGGGGAGCGGGAGGGCTCCAAGAGACCCAGTACTTC.

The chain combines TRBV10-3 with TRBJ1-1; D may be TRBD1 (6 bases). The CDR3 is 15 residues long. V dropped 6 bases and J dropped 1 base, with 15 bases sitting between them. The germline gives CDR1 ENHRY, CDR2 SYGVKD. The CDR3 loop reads CAISEPGHENTEAFF. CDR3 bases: TGTGCCATCAGCGAACCGGGACACGAGAACACTGAAGCTTTCTTT.

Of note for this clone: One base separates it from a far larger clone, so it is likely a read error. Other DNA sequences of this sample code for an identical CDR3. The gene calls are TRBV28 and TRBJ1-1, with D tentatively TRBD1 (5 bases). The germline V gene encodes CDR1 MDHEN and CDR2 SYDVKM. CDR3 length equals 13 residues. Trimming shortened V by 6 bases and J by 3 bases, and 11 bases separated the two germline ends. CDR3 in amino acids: CASSSRDHTEAFF. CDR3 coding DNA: TGTGCCAGCAGCTCCCGGGACCACACTGAAGCTTTCTTT. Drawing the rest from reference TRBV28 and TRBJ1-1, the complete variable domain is DVKVTQSSRYLVKRTGEKVFLECVQDMDHENMFWYRQDPGLGLRLIYFSYDVKMKEKGDIPEGYSVSREKKERFSLILESASTNQTSMYLCASSSRDHTEAFFGQGTRLTVV.

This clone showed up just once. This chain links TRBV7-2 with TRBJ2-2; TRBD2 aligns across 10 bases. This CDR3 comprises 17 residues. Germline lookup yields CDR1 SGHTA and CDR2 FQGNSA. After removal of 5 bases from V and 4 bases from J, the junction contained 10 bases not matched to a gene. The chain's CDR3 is CASSLGTSVVSTGELFF. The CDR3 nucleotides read TGTGCCAGCAGCCTGGGGACTAGCGTCGTGAGCACCGGGGAGCTGTTTTTT.

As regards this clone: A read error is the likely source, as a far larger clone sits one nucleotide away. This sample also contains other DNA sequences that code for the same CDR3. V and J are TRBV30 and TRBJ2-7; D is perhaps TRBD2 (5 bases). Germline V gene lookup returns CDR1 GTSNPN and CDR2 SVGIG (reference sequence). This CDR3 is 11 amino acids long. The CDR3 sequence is CAWSEGYEQYF. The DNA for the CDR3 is TGCGCCTGGAGCGAGGGCTACGAGCAGTACTTC.

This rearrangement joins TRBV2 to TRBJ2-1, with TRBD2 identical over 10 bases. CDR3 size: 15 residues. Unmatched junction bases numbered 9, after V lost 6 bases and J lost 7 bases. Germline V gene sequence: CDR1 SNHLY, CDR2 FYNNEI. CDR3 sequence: CASRAPSGSRNEQFF. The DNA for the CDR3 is TGTGCCAGCAGAGCCCCTAGCGGGAGTCGTAATGAGCAGTTCTTC.

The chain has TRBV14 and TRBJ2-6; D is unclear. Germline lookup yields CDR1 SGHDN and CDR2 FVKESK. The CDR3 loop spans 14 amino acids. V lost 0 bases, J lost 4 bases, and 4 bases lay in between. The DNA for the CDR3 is TGTGCCAGCAGCCAAGACCTGGGGGCCAACGTCCTGACTTTC. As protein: CASSQDLGANVLTF. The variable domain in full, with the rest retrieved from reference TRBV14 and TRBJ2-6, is EAGVTQFPSHSVIEKGQTVTLRCDPISGHDNLYWYRRVMGKEIKFLLHFVKESKQDESGMPNNRFLAERTGGTYSTLKVQPAELEDSGVYFCASSQDLGANVLTFGAGSRLTVL.

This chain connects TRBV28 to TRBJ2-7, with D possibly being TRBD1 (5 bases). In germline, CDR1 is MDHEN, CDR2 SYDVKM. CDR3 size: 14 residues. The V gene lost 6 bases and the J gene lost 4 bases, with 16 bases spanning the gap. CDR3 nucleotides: TGTGCCAGCAGCCTAAGCCAAACAGGTTACGAGCAGTACTTC. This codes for CASSLSQTGYEQYF.

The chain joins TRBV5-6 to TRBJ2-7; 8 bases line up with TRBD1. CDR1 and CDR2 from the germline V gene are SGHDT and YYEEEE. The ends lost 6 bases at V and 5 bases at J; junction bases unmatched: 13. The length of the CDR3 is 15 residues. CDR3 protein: CASILAGQAQDEQYF. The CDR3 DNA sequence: TGTGCCAGCATCCTGGCGGGACAGGCCCAGGACGAGCAGTACTTC.

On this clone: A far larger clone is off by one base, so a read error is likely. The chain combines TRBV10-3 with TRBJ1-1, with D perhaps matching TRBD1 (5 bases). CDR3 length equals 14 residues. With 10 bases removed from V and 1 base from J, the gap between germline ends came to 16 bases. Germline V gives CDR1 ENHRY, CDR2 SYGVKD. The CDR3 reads CATLGQGTNTEAFF. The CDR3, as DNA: TGTGCCACCCTAGGGCAGGGAACGAACACTGAAGCTTTCTTT.